Below, 25 T cell receptor beta chains from the same sample are listed, as sequenced in a study of T cell responses to AZD1222 COVID-19 vaccine. The method was immunoSEQ multiplex PCR; TCRdb's version includes in-frame clones alone and lacks a portion of them. The sample shows 70,000 to 95,000 clones, around nine tenths of them seen only once. The specimen comprised peripheral blood, sampled on day 0 of MenACWY control vaccination. The receptors derive from an adult in good health.

This clone was detected only once. This chain uses TRBV5-4 with TRBJ2-1; 10 bases are a match to TRBD2. CDR3 size: 14 residues. The V gene end was trimmed by 6 bases and the J gene end by 7 bases; junction bases not matched to a gene: 7. Germline-derived CDR1 and CDR2 are SGHNT and YYREEE (reference sequence). This CDR3 reads CASTFLAGENEQFF. The CDR3 DNA is TGTGCCAGCACCTTTCTAGCGGGGGAAAATGAGCAGTTCTTC.

In this sample, this clone turned up once. The rearrangement links TRBV5-4 to TRBJ1-4; D remains ambiguous. Germline assignment: CDR1 SGHNT and CDR2 YYREEE (reference sequence). V was clipped by 2 bases and J by 4 bases, with 9 bases between them. The CDR3 totals 14 residues. In DNA, the CDR3 is TGTGCCAGCAGCTTTGATAGGGTTAATGAAAAACTGTTTTTT. Protein: CASSFDRVNEKLFF.

The CDR3 is CASSSRELLNEQFF. For the CDR3, the DNA is TGTGCCAGCAGTAGCCGGGAGTTGCTCAATGAGCAGTTCTTC. V gene TRBV11-3 combines with J gene TRBJ2-1; D is possibly TRBD2 (6 bases). The CDR3 extends over 14 amino acids. Per the germline V gene, CDR1 is SGHNT and CDR2 is YENEEA. Between the trimmed V and J ends, which lost 6 bases and 6 bases, there was a span of 15 bases.

The V and J genes are TRBV10-2 and TRBJ2-1, with TRBD2 matching 8 bases. CDR1 is WSHSY and CDR2 is SAAADI in the germline V gene. The CDR3 is 15 amino acids. Losses at the gene ends were 10 bases for V and 0 bases for J; bases not matched to a gene: 8. CDR3 loop: CATKGAGGSYNEQFF. For the CDR3, the DNA is TGCGCCACTAAAGGGGCGGGGGGCTCCTACAATGAGCAGTTCTTC.

V usage is TRBV11-3 and J usage is TRBJ2-5; 13 bases agree with TRBD2. V lost 3 bases, J lost 5 bases, and 9 bases stayed unmatched. The CDR3 is made up of 17 amino acids. Germline values: CDR1 SGHNT, CDR2 YENEEA. DNA of the CDR3: TGTGCCAGCAGCTTCGGACTAGCGGGGGCTGTTGGTGAGACCCAGTACTTC. Protein: CASSFGLAGAVGETQYF.

In this sample, this clone turned up once. V usage is TRBV4-3 and J usage is TRBJ2-2; a possible D gene is TRBD1 (5 bases). V shed 0 bases and J shed 5 bases, with 10 bases lying between them. CDR1 and CDR2 from the germline V gene are LGHNA and YSLEER. CDR3 length equals 15 residues. The CDR3 bases are TGCGCCAGCAGCCAAGACAGGGTCGAAACCGGGGAGCTGTTTTTT. Translating gives CASSQDRVETGELFF.

The V gene is TRBV20-1, the J gene TRBJ1-1, with TRBD1 matching over 8 bases. Germline V CDR1 and CDR2: DFQATT, SNEGSKA (reference sequence). The CDR3 has 12 amino acids. V lost 4 bases, J lost 4 bases, and 2 bases stayed unmatched. The CDR3 nucleotides read TGCAGTGCTACTGACAGGGGCACTGAAGCTTTCTTT. It encodes CSATDRGTEAFF.

V usage is TRBV9 and J usage is TRBJ2-7, with D possibly matching TRBD2 (6 bases). Germline CDR1 reads SGDLS; CDR2 reads YYNGEE. V lost 0 bases and J lost 0, with 10 bases in between. This CDR3 comprises 15 residues. The CDR3 DNA sequence: TGTGCCAGCAGCGTAGGGGGGGATAGCTCCTACGAGCAGTACTTC. Its protein is CASSVGGDSSYEQYF. Using reference TRBV9 and TRBJ2-7 for the parts outside the CDR3, the full variable domain is DSGVTQTPKHLITATGQRVTLRCSPRSGDLSVYWYQQSLDQGLQFLIQYYNGEERAKGNILERFSAQQFPDLHSELNLSSLELGDSALYFCASSVGGDSSYEQYFGPGTRLTVT.

This clone appeared a single time. The gene calls are TRBV3-1 (or the pseudogene TRBV3-2) and TRBJ1-2; D gene ambiguous. CDR1 is LGHDT, CDR2 YNNKEL, per germline (reference sequence). Trimming pared 0 bases from V and 4 bases from J, leaving 12 bases between. The CDR3 is 15 residues long. CDR3 protein: CASSQEVPPLYGYTF. The CDR3 DNA sequence: TGTGCCAGCAGCCAAGAAGTCCCGCCCCTCTATGGCTACACCTTC.

The chain carries TRBV9 and TRBJ2-7; D remains ambiguous. The CDR3 spans 14 residues. V was pared by 0 bases and J by 9 bases, with 16 bases between. CDR1 is SGDLS and CDR2 is YYNGEE in the germline V gene. The CDR3 loop reads CASSVEATPLGQYF. CDR3 in DNA: TGTGCCAGCAGCGTAGAGGCTACTCCCCTGGGGCAGTACTTC.

In its sample, this clone was seen a few times. This chain links TRBV5-5 with TRBJ1-1; D is undetermined. The CDR3 covers 15 residues. V lost 2 bases and J 0 bases, leaving 11 bases between the germline ends. Germline CDR1 reads SGHKS; CDR2 reads YYEKEE (reference sequence). CDR3 sequence reads: CASSLLGDMNTEAFF. Written as DNA, the CDR3 is TGTGCCAGCAGCTTATTGGGCGATATGAACACTGAAGCTTTCTTT.

The CDR3 spells CASRITGTHTEAFF. The DNA of the CDR3 is TGCGCCAGCAGGATTACAGGGACCCACACTGAAGCTTTCTTT. This chain links TRBV4-3 with TRBJ1-1, with D perhaps TRBD1 (6 bases). V shed 6 bases and J shed 3 bases, with 14 bases lying between them. CDR3 length equals 14 residues. In germline, CDR1 is LGHNA, CDR2 YSLEER.

The V gene is TRBV6-6, the J gene TRBJ2-7; D assignment may be TRBD1 or TRBD2 (6 bases each). The germline V gene has CDR1 MNHNY and CDR2 SVGAGI (reference sequence). This CDR3 has 14 residues. Trimming left V 6 bases short and J 6 bases short, with 18 bases between. The CDR3: CASSRRWGAPEQYF. The CDR3 nucleotides read TGTGCCAGCAGCCGCCGCTGGGGGGCGCCCGAGCAGTACTTC.

This rearrangement joins TRBV14 to TRBJ1-1; D perhaps matches TRBD1 (5 bases). Germline V lookup: CDR1 SGHDN, CDR2 FVKESK. Trimming removed 1 base from V and 6 bases from J, with 12 bases in between. This CDR3 comprises 14 residues. CDR3 sequence reads: CASSQGGFNAEAFF. The CDR3 bases are TGTGCCAGCAGCCAAGGGGGGTTTAACGCTGAAGCTTTCTTT. Variable domain in full (rest from reference TRBV14 and TRBJ1-1): EAGVTQFPSHSVIEKGQTVTLRCDPISGHDNLYWYRRVMGKEIKFLLHFVKESKQDESGMPNNRFLAERTGGTYSTLKVQPAELEDSGVYFCASSQGGFNAEAFFGQGTRLTVV.

The V and J genes are TRBV12-3 or TRBV12-4 and TRBJ1-5; D unresolved. This CDR3 comprises 11 residues. Between the trimmed V and J ends, which lost 3 bases and 5 bases, there was a span of 2 bases. As DNA, the CDR3 is TGTGCCAGCAGTTTCGATCAGCCCCAGCATTTT. This codes for CASSFDQPQHF.

The CDR3 sequence: CASSLDRRGEQYF. CDR3 DNA sequence: TGTGCCAGCAGTTTAGACAGGAGAGGCGAGCAGTACTTC. J is TRBJ2-7 and V is TRBV12-3 or TRBV12-4, with D perhaps TRBD1 (5 bases). The CDR3 is 13 amino acids. The ends were cut back, 1 base at V and 6 bases at J, with 10 bases in the middle.

V gene TRBV4-1 combines with J gene TRBJ1-4; weak D call: TRBD1 (5 bases). Germline V CDR1 and CDR2: MGHRA, YSYEKL. CDR3 length: 13 amino acids. V gave up 9 bases and J gave up 3 bases, with 11 bases separating them. This CDR3 reads CASTTESNEKLFF. Here the CDR3 DNA reads TGCGCCAGTACGACAGAGTCTAATGAAAAACTGTTTTTT.

V usage is TRBV6-6 and J usage is TRBJ1-1; 8 nucleotides line up with TRBD1. This CDR3 is built from 15 residues. V dropped 2 bases and J dropped 5; count of bases not matched to a gene: 7. The germline V gene encodes CDR1 MNHNY and CDR2 SVGAGI (reference sequence). The CDR3, as DNA: TGTGCCAGCAGTTACCCTCAGGGGGCGCAAACTGAAGCTTTCTTT. Its protein product is CASSYPQGAQTEAFF.

J is TRBJ1-2 and V is TRBV19; 10 positions match TRBD1. This CDR3 is 17 amino acids long. CDR1 and CDR2 from the germline V gene are LNHDA and SQIVND (reference sequence). J lost 0 bases, V lost 6 bases, and 10 bases had no gene match. CDR3 residues: CASRNRDRGSSNYGYTF. CDR3 bases: TGTGCCAGTAGGAACCGGGACAGGGGATCCTCTAACTATGGCTACACCTTC.

The rearrangement links TRBV4-1 to TRBJ1-2, with 7 bases aligning to TRBD1. This CDR3 region has 15 residues. In germline, CDR1 is MGHRA, CDR2 YSYEKL. Germline trimming cut 1 base from V and 1 base from J; bases unmatched to any gene: 3. The DNA for the CDR3 is TGCGCCAGCAGCCAAGGAACAGGGGTTAACTATGGCTACACCTTC. Its translation is CASSQGTGVNYGYTF.

The chain uses TRBV6-5 and TRBJ1-2; TRBD1 matches at 8 bases. This CDR3 region has 14 residues. The V segment lost 6 bases and the J segment 4 bases; nucleotides outside the gene matches: 7. Germline V gives CDR1 MNHEY, CDR2 SVGAGI. The CDR3: CASSDRGVFYGYTF. CDR3 DNA: TGTGCCAGCAGCGACAGGGGTGTCTTCTATGGCTACACCTTC.

This chain uses TRBV19 with TRBJ2-5; 8 positions match TRBD2. V was clipped by 5 bases and J by 4 bases; unmatched bases: 12. In germline, CDR1 is LNHDA, CDR2 SQIVND (reference sequence). The CDR3 runs 16 residues. CDR3 in amino acids: CASSPGGALSGETQYF. The CDR3 DNA reads as TGTGCCAGTAGTCCCGGGGGGGCCCTCTCTGGAGAGACCCAGTACTTC.

In DNA form, the CDR3 reads TGTGCCATCAGTGAAACGACAGGGACTAGCGGGGGGAGAACAGATACGCAGTATTTT. As protein: CAISETTGTSGGRTDTQYF. The chain employs TRBV10-3 and TRBJ2-3; 15 nucleotides match TRBD2. Trimming removed 3 bases from V and 3 bases from J; junction bases left unmatched: 10. The V gene's germline CDR1 is ENHRY and CDR2 SYGVKD. CDR3 size: 19 residues.

V usage is TRBV5-4 and J usage is TRBJ1-6; D possibly corresponds to TRBD1 (5 bases). Trimming took 3 bases from V and 9 from J, leaving 10 bases between them. The CDR3 loop spans 13 amino acids. The germline V gene has CDR1 SGHNT and CDR2 YYREEE (reference sequence). The chain's CDR3 is CASSWETASPLHF. The CDR3 nucleotides are TGTGCCAGCAGCTGGGAGACAGCTTCACCCCTCCACTTT.

The CDR3, as DNA: TGCGCCAGCAGCTTATCGACAGGGGACAATCAGCCCCAGCATTTT. Its translation is CASSLSTGDNQPQHF. V usage is TRBV5-1 and J usage is TRBJ1-5; TRBD1 agrees at 8 bases. Germline assignment: CDR1 SGHRS and CDR2 YFSETQ. The J segment lost 3 bases and the V segment lost 2 bases, leaving 4 bases of the junction unmatched. The CDR3 contains 15 residues.